This T cell receptor beta chain appears in the sequencing data of a study of blood T cell repertoires in COVID-19. Whole-study context: From the United States, Italy and Spain came samples of acute and convalescent COVID-19. Nucleic acid was either cDNA or gDNA, and it came from T cells, B-cell-depleted T cells, or PBMCs.

Authors' methods: Quantification of nucleated cells was approximated via reference gene primer amplification. Here immunoSEQ multiplex PCR was the method, and the copy in TCRdb shows in-frame clones only, minus some. That table furnishes V, J and clone size, whereas the DNA furnished D and trimming. The sample contains around 140,000 clones, 65% to 90% of which appear only once. The CDR3 totals 16 residues. V lost 5 bases to trimming and J lost 0 bases; unmatched junction nucleotides: 9. Germline CDR1 and CDR2: SEHNR and FQNEAQ (reference sequence). Specimen: peripheral blood. This sequence was found in a human donor in a cohort sampled during active COVID-19. The chain recombines TRBV7-9 with TRBJ2-7; 8 positions agree with TRBD1. CDR3 DNA sequence: TGTGCCAGCAGCCGTGGACAGGGTCCGAGCTCCTACGAGCAGTACTTC. Its translation is CASSRGQGPSSYEQYF.